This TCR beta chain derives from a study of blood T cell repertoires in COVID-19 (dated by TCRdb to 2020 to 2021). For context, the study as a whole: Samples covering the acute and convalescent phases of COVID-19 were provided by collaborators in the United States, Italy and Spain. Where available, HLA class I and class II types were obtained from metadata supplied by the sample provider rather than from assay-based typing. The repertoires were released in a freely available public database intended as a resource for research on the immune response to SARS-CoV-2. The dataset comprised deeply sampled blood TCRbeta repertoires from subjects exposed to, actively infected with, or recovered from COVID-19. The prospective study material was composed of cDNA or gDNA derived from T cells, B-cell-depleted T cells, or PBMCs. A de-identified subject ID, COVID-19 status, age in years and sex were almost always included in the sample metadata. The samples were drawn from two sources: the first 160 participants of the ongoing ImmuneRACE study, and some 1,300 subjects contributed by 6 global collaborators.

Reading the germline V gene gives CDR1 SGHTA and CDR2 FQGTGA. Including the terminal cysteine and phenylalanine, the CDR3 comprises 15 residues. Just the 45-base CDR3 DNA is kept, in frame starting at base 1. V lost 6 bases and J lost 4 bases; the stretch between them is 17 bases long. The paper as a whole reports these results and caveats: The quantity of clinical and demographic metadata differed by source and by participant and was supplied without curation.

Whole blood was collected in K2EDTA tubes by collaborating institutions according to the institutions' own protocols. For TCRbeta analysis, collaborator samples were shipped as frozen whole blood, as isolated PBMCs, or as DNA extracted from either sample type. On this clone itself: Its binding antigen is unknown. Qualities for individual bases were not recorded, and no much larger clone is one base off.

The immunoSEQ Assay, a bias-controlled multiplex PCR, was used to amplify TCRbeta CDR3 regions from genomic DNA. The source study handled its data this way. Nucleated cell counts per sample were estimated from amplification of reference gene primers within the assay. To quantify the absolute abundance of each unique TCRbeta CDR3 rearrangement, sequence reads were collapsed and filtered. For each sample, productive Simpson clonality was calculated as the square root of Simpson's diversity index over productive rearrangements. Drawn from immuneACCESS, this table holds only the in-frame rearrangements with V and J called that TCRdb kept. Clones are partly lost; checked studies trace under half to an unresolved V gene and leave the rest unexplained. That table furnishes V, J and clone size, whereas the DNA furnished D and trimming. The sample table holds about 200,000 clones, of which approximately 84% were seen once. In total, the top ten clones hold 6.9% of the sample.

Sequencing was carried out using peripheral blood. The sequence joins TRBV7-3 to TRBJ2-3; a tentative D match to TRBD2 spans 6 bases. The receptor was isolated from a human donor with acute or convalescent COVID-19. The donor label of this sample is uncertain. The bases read TGTGCCAGCAGGTCGAGGGGACTCGTGGCAGATACGCAGTATTTT. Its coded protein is CASRSRGLVADTQYF.